The sequence of this TCR beta chain was determined in a study of OX40 agonist ivuxolimab in advanced cancers. On the study more broadly: Partial responses were observed in three patients, of whom one had hepatocellular carcinoma and two had cutaneous melanoma.

About this clone: No antigen is known for it.

Study observations and caveats: The study found among the lowest clonal expansion in partial responders at 0.1-3.0 mg/kg.

Profiling relied on immunoSEQ multiplex PCR, and the TCRdb table lists in-frame clones only, not all of them. Of about 82,000 clones listed, 85% to 90% are singletons. This TCR was sampled from an adult with an advanced solid tumor such as melanoma, head and neck, liver or kidney cancer. This sample comprised CD4+ or CD8+ T cells sorted from blood, obtained in a trial of the OX40 agonist ivuxolimab.

DNA for the CDR3: TGTGCCAGCACCCCATCGACGTACCAAGAGACCCAGTACTTC. It specifies CASTPSTYQETQYF. The genes are TRBV7-6 and TRBJ2-5; D ambiguous. Germline loops: CDR1 SGHVS, CDR2 FNYEAQ. The CDR3 covers 14 residues. V lost 7 bases to trimming and J lost 0 bases, with 12 bases between them.